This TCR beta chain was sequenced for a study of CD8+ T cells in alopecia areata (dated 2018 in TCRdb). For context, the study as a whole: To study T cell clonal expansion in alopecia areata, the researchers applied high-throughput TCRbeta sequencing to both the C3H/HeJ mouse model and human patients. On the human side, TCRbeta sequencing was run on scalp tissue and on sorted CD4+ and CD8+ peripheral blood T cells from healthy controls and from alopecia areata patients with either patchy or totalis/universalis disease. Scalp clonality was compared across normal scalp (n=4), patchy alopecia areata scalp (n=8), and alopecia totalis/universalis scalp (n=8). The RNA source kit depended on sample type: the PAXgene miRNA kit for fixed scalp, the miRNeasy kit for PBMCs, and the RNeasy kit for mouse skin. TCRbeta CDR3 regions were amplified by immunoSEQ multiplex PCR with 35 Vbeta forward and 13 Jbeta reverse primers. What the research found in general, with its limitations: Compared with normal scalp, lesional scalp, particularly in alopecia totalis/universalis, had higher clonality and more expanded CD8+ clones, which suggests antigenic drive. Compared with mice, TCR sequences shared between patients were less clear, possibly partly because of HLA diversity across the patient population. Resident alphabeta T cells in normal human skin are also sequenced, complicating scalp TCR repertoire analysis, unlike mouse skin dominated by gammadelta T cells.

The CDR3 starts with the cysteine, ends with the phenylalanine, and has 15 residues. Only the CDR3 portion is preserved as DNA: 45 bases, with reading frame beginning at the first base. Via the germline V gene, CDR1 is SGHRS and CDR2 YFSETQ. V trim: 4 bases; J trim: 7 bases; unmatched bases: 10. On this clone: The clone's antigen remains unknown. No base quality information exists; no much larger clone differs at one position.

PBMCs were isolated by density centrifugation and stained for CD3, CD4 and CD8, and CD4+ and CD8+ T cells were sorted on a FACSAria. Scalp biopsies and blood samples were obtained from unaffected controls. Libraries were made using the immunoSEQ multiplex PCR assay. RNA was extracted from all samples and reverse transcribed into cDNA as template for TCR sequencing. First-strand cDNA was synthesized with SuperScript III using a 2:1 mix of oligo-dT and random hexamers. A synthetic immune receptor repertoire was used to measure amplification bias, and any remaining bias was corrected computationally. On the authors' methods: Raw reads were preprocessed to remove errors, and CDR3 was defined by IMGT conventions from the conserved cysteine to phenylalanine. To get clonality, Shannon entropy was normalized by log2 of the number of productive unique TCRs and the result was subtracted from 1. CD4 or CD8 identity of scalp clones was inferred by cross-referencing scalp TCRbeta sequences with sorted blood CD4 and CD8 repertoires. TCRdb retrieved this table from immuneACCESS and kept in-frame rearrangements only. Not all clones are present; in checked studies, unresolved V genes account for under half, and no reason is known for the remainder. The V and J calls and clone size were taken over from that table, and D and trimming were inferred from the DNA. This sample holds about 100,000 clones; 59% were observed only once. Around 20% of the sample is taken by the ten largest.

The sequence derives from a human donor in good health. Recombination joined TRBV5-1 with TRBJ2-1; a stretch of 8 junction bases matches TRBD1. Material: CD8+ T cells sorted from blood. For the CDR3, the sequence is CASSPLGRGLNEQFF. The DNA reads TGCGCCAGCAGCCCCCTGGGCAGGGGGCTGAATGAGCAGTTCTTC.